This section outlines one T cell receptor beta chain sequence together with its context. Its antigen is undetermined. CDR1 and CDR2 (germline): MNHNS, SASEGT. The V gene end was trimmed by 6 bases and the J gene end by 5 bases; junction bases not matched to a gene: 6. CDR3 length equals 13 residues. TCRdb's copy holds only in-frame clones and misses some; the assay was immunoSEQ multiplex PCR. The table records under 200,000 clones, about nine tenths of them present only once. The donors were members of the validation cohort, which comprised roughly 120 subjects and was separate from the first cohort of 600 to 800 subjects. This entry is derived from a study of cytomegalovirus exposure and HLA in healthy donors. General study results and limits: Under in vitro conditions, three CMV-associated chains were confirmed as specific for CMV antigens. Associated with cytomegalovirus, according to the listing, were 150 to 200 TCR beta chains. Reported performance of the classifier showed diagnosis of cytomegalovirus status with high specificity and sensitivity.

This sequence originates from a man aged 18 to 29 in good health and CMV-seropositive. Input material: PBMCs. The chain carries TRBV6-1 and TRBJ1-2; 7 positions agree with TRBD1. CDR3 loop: CASSQGQKYGYTF. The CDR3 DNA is TGTGCCAGCAGCCAGGGACAGAAATATGGCTACACCTTC.